This entry lists 22 T cell receptor beta chains sequenced from one sample in a study of CD8 T cells in ankylosing spondylitis. Using its own MiXCR run on the 5' RACE reads, TCRdb lists one record per CDR3 protein. The sample has 300,000 to 400,000 distinct CDR3 sequences, 11% seen once. The sequencing sample was made of blood, either unsorted or a sorted T cell fraction (not recorded which). All receptors come from a female donor with ankylosing spondylitis or in good health (not recorded which).

Only a few counts were recorded for this clonotype. The gene calls are TRBV20-1 and TRBJ2-3; 9 bases line up with TRBD1. This CDR3 spans 15 amino acids. V trimming: 5 bases; J trimming: 6 bases; junction bases outside the gene matches: 12. CDR1 DFQATT and CDR2 SNEGSKA come from the germline V gene (reference sequence). CDR3 region: CSAGQLQGAEDTQYF. The CDR3, as DNA: TGCAGTGCTGGACAACTACAGGGGGCAGAGGATACGCAGTATTTT.

The rearrangement links TRBV11-2 to TRBJ2-1, with 9 bases that match TRBD2. There are 20 residues in the CDR3. The germline V gene has CDR1 SGHAT and CDR2 FQNNGV. Trimming took 3 bases from V and 7 from J; bases not matched to a gene: 22. The CDR3 sequence: CASSFDPPVVASGKMNEQFF. CDR3 coding DNA: TGTGCCAGCAGCTTCGACCCCCCGGTGGTCGCTAGCGGGAAGATGAATGAGCAGTTCTTC.

This clonotype was counted many times. The rearrangement joins TRBV20-1 to TRBJ2-3, with TRBD1 identical over 7 bases. Trimming at V came to 6 bases and at J to 6 bases, leaving 9 bases not matched to a gene. The germline gives CDR1 DFQATT, CDR2 SNEGSKA (reference sequence). The CDR3 covers 13 residues. The CDR3 nucleotides read TGCAGTGCCGTCACAGGGGTCGAGGATACGCAGTATTTT. Its protein is CSAVTGVEDTQYF.

This clonotype appeared many times. The V gene is TRBV20-1, the J gene TRBJ2-7; 13 bases agree with TRBD2. This CDR3 spans 14 amino acids. V lost 5 bases, J lost 6 bases, and 7 bases stayed unmatched. The germline CDR1 and CDR2 sequences are DFQATT and SNEGSKA (reference sequence). The CDR3 DNA is TGCAGTGCTTTGCGACTAGCGGGAGGAGGCGAGCAGTACTTC. Protein: CSALRLAGGGEQYF.

This clonotype was found many times. This rearrangement joins TRBV20-1 to TRBJ2-3, with a possible D match to TRBD2 (6 bases). In germline, CDR1 is DFQATT, CDR2 SNEGSKA (reference sequence). CDR3 length equals 13 residues. The germline V and J ends were trimmed by 6 bases and 0 bases, with 10 bases remaining between them. CDR3 sequence reads: CSATGTSTDTQYF. The DNA for the CDR3 is TGCAGTGCCACCGGGACTAGCACAGATACGCAGTATTTT.

The table lists this clonotype with a count of one. A much larger clone is a single base away; this may be a read error. The chain joins TRBV12-3 or TRBV12-4 to TRBJ2-1; D remains unclear. Between the trimmed V and J ends, which lost 2 bases and 7 bases, there was a span of 15 bases. This CDR3 contains 15 residues. The CDR3 protein is CASSLRSSRTNEQFF. In DNA, the CDR3 is TGTGCCAGCAGTTTAAGGTCATCCCGGACGAATGAGCAGTTCTTC.

This chain uses TRBV7-9 with TRBJ1-4; weak D call: TRBD1 (5 bases). Germline CDR1 SEHNR, CDR2 FQNEAQ (reference sequence). Deletions cut 8 bases from V and 7 bases from J, with 14 bases between. The length of the CDR3 is 13 residues. In DNA form, the CDR3 reads TGTGCCAGCGGCCTGACAGTTTTTGAAAAACTGTTTTTT. Residues: CASGLTVFEKLFF.

The chain uses TRBV28 and TRBJ2-3; D might be TRBD2 (5 bases). V lost 3 bases to trimming and J lost 2 bases, with 15 bases between them. In germline, CDR1 is MDHEN, CDR2 SYDVKM. The CDR3 sequence is 16 residues long. The CDR3 is CASSFSFREPTDTQYF. CDR3 in DNA: TGTGCCAGCAGTTTTTCCTTCCGGGAACCCACAGATACGCAGTATTTT.

The chain recombines TRBV10-3 with TRBJ2-3, with a tentative D call TRBD1 (6 bases). Germline V CDR1 and CDR2: ENHRY, SYGVKD. This CDR3 spans 15 amino acids. V shed 4 bases and J shed 2 bases, with 13 bases lying between them. CDR3 nucleotide sequence: TGTGCCATCAGTGGAGCGGACAGCCCCACAGATACGCAGTATTTT. As protein: CAISGADSPTDTQYF.

Concerning this clonotype: A much larger clone lies one base from this, so it may be a read error. The chain uses TRBV20-1 and TRBJ2-7, with D unresolved. The CDR3 extends over 10 amino acids. Between the trimmed V and J ends, which lost 5 bases and 5 bases, there was a span of 7 bases. Germline CDR1 reads DFQATT; CDR2 reads SNEGSKA (reference sequence). The CDR3 DNA sequence: TGCAGTGCTGGTAGCCACGAGCAGTACTTC. This gives the protein CSAGSHEQYF.

This clonotype has a count of ten or more. V and J are TRBV27 and TRBJ2-2, with TRBD2 identical over 13 bases. CDR1 is MNHEY, CDR2 SMNVEV, per germline (reference sequence). V trimming: 6 bases; J trimming: 3 bases; junction bases outside the gene matches: 4. CDR3 size: 16 residues. The CDR3 is CASSRGLAGYTGELFF. The CDR3 region has the DNA TGTGCCAGCAGCAGGGGACTAGCGGGATACACCGGGGAGCTGTTTTTT.

This clonotype was recorded at least ten times. V usage is TRBV6-5 and J usage is TRBJ2-3; D may correspond to TRBD1 or TRBD2 (5 bases each). V was cut by 8 bases and J by 4 bases, with 10 bases left in between. The germline CDR1 and CDR2 sequences are MNHEY and SVGAGI. There are 12 residues in the CDR3. CDR3: CASQGDPDTQYF. The CDR3 DNA is TGTGCCAGCCAGGGAGACCCAGATACGCAGTATTTT.

This clonotype was picked up a small number of times. The rearrangement links TRBV5-1 to TRBJ2-3; D is tentatively TRBD1 or TRBD2 (5 bases each). The CDR3 extends over 14 amino acids. Deletions cut 2 bases from V and 6 bases from J, with 13 bases between. Germline V gene lookup returns CDR1 SGHRS and CDR2 YFSETQ. The chain's CDR3 is CASSFPGTGDTQYF. The CDR3 DNA is TGCGCCAGCAGCTTCCCCGGGACGGGTGATACGCAGTATTTT.

V usage is TRBV5-5 and J usage is TRBJ2-1; D call uncertain. The CDR3 consists of 13 residues. V lost 0 bases and J lost 12, with 13 bases in between. CDR1 is SGHKS, CDR2 YYEKEE, per germline (reference sequence). The CDR3 loop is CASSLGGRAWQFF. Here the CDR3 DNA reads TGTGCCAGCAGCTTGGGTGGACGCGCATGGCAGTTCTTC.

Only a few counts were recorded for this clonotype. J is TRBJ2-5 and V is TRBV20-1, with D hard to call. Trimming took 5 bases from V and 4 from J, leaving 14 bases between them. This CDR3 comprises 13 residues. Germline CDR1 and CDR2: DFQATT and SNEGSKA (reference sequence). The CDR3 bases are TGCAGTGCTCCTCGTCCTATGCGAGAGACCCAGTACTTC. Translation: CSAPRPMRETQYF.

V usage is TRBV20-1 and J usage is TRBJ2-1; D perhaps matches TRBD1 (5 bases). The CDR3 is made up of 14 amino acids. The germline V gene has CDR1 DFQATT and CDR2 SNEGSKA (reference sequence). Trimming took off 1 base at V and 9 bases at J, with 16 bases between the two ends. The CDR3 loop is CSARGGRVFGEQFF. The CDR3 DNA follows: TGCAGTGCTAGAGGGGGCAGGGTTTTCGGTGAGCAGTTCTTC.

This clonotype came up many times. The rearrangement joins TRBV10-2 to TRBJ2-4, with 8 bases lining up with TRBD1. The V gene end was trimmed by 8 bases and the J gene end by 6 bases; junction bases not matched to a gene: 6. CDR1 and CDR2 from the germline V gene are WSHSY and SAAADI. The CDR3 sequence is 13 residues long. The CDR3 spells CASAQGASNIQYF. The CDR3 DNA follows: TGCGCCAGCGCTCAGGGGGCATCAAACATTCAGTACTTC.

This clonotype was seen ten or more times. The chain links TRBV5-6 to TRBJ1-1; no firm D call. The germline V gene encodes CDR1 SGHDT and CDR2 YYEEEE. The length of the CDR3 is 14 residues. The V and J ends lost 0 bases and 6 bases respectively, with 12 bases between them. The CDR3 sequence: CASSLALRVPEAFF. As DNA, the CDR3 is TGTGCCAGCAGCTTGGCCCTCCGGGTCCCTGAAGCTTTCTTT.

This clonotype was seen many times. The CDR3 loop is CSAGGPHRIYGYTF. CDR3 sequence (DNA): TGCAGTGCCGGAGGCCCCCACAGAATTTATGGCTACACCTTC. The genes are TRBV20-1 and TRBJ1-2; the D is unclear. The germline V and J ends were trimmed by 6 bases and 5 bases, with 19 bases remaining between them. Germline CDR1 reads DFQATT; CDR2 reads SNEGSKA (reference sequence). The CDR3 runs 14 residues.

This clonotype has just a few counts. This chain joins TRBV5-1 and TRBJ1-5; D not resolved. Germline CDR1 SGHRS, CDR2 YFSETQ. CDR3 size: 15 residues. Trimming took 0 bases from V and 9 from J, leaving 16 bases between them. The CDR3 sequence is CASSLDFRGSSPQHF. For the CDR3, the DNA is TGCGCCAGCAGCTTGGATTTCCGGGGATCCTCGCCCCAGCATTTT.

There are many counts of this clonotype. This sequence joins TRBV20-1 and TRBJ2-1, with D uncertain. CDR1 and CDR2 from the germline V gene are DFQATT and SNEGSKA (reference sequence). The CDR3 sequence is 17 residues long. V shed 0 bases and J shed 9 bases, with 24 bases lying between them. In DNA form, the CDR3 reads TGCAGTGCTAGAGATCATCAGAAGCTTTTCAGTCGCGCTGAGCAGTTCTTC. Residues: CSARDHQKLFSRAEQFF.

This clonotype was detected many times. The J gene is TRBJ2-7, the V gene TRBV12-3 or TRBV12-4; D may match TRBD1 or TRBD2 (5 bases each). This CDR3 spans 13 amino acids. Trimming removed 6 bases from V and 7 bases from J, with 16 bases in between. The CDR3 sequence is CASSSGRPREQYF. The DNA of the CDR3 is TGTGCCAGCAGCTCAGGGAGACCTCGGGAGCAGTACTTC.